This passage covers 21 T cell receptor beta chains from one sample sequenced in a study of T cell changes during pregnancy in multiple sclerosis. Generated by immunoSEQ multiplex PCR, the TCRdb table keeps only in-frame clones and is missing some. In the table there are some 130,000 clones, less than 97% of which are singletons. The sequences come from peripheral blood, collected after pregnancy. Receptors originate from a female donor with multiple sclerosis, enrolled in a pregnancy study.

V and J are TRBV19 and TRBJ1-1; tentatively, D is TRBD1 (6 bases). The CDR3 totals 14 residues. The germline V and J ends were trimmed by 0 bases and 4 bases, with 9 bases remaining between them. Germline lookup yields CDR1 LNHDA and CDR2 SQIVND (reference sequence). The DNA of the CDR3 is TGTGCCAGTAGTATAGATCAGGGGATCACTGAAGCTTTCTTT. It specifies CASSIDQGITEAFF.

This sequence joins TRBV19 and TRBJ1-2; TRBD1 aligns across 9 bases. Per the germline V gene, CDR1 is LNHDA and CDR2 is SQIVND (reference sequence). The CDR3 is 14 amino acids. V shed 3 bases, J shed 4 bases, and the junction held 3 bases outside the gene matches. As DNA, the CDR3 is TGTGCCAGTAGTATTGGGACAGGGACCTATGGCTACACCTTC. Translating gives CASSIGTGTYGYTF.

V and J are TRBV7-9 and TRBJ2-2; unclear D gene. The CDR3 extends over 15 amino acids. In germline, CDR1 is SEHNR, CDR2 FQNEAQ (reference sequence). V lost 7 bases, J lost 4 bases, and 16 bases lay in between. CDR3 nucleotides: TGTGCCAGCATGACCCGAAGCGAAGGCACCGGGGAGCTGTTTTTT. This sequence encodes CASMTRSEGTGELFF.

V gene TRBV29-1 combines with J gene TRBJ1-1; 9 nucleotides match TRBD1. Germline-derived CDR1 and CDR2 are SQVTM and ANQGSEA. The length of the CDR3 is 15 residues. V was clipped by 5 bases and J by 1 base; unmatched bases: 8. The CDR3 coding sequence is TGCAGCGTTCCTGAACAGGGGGCGAAGAACACTGAAGCTTTCTTT. Translation gives CSVPEQGAKNTEAFF.

CDR3 sequence (DNA): TGTGCCAGCAGCCCTACAGGGATTGGCCCCACCTTC. Amino acids: CASSPTGIGPTF. J is TRBJ1-2 and V is TRBV5-4, with a possible D match to TRBD1 (6 bases). The CDR3 has 12 amino acids. Trimming cost V 4 bases and J 13 bases, with 17 bases left between them. Germline V CDR1 and CDR2: SGHNT, YYREEE (reference sequence).

V is TRBV2 and J is TRBJ2-5, with a possible D match to TRBD1 (6 bases). Germline V gene sequence: CDR1 SNHLY, CDR2 FYNNEI. The ends were cut back, 5 bases at V and 2 bases at J, with 12 bases in the middle. This CDR3 is built from 14 residues. CDR3 region: CASSKDSRQETQYF. The CDR3 nucleotides read TGTGCCAGCAGTAAGGACAGCAGGCAAGAGACCCAGTACTTC.

This chain links TRBV5-4 with TRBJ2-7; tentatively, D is TRBD1 (5 bases). V gave up 3 bases and J gave up 9 bases, with 22 bases separating them. The CDR3 covers 15 residues. Germline V lookup: CDR1 SGHNT, CDR2 YYREEE (reference sequence). The CDR3 reads CASSSPDSTSLVQYF. For the CDR3, the DNA is TGTGCCAGCAGCTCGCCTGACAGTACTTCACTGGTGCAGTACTTC.

The J gene is TRBJ1-2, the V gene TRBV7-8; 7 bases fit TRBD1. Germline V gives CDR1 SGHVS, CDR2 FQNEAQ. This CDR3 comprises 16 residues. Trimming cost V 5 bases and J 3 bases; bases outside gene matches: 12. Here the CDR3 reads CASSEFTGELDYGYTF. The CDR3 bases are TGTGCCAGCAGCGAGTTTACAGGGGAGCTAGACTATGGCTACACCTTC.

The CDR3 DNA is TGTGCCAGCAGCCTCCAAGCGGGAGCCGGAGATACGCAGTATTTT. As protein: CASSLQAGAGDTQYF. The chain joins TRBV7-9 to TRBJ2-3, with 8 bases that match TRBD2. This CDR3 is 15 amino acids long. The germline gives CDR1 SEHNR, CDR2 FQNEAQ (reference sequence). Trimming at V came to 5 bases and at J to 5 bases, leaving 9 bases not matched to a gene.

The chain uses TRBV19 and TRBJ1-2, with D tentatively TRBD1 (6 bases). CDR3 length: 9 residues. In germline, CDR1 is LNHDA, CDR2 SQIVND (reference sequence). The CDR3 DNA sequence: TGTGCTACAGGGAAGGGCTACACCTTC. Its protein is CATGKGYTF.

The chain combines TRBV9 with TRBJ2-7; D not certain. Germline V gene lookup returns CDR1 SGDLS and CDR2 YYNGEE. With 4 bases removed from V and 7 bases from J, the gap between germline ends came to 6 bases. The CDR3 extends over 10 amino acids. CDR3 loop: CASSPREQYF. As DNA, the CDR3 is TGTGCCAGCAGCCCCAGAGAGCAGTACTTC. The variable domain in full, with the rest retrieved from reference TRBV9 and TRBJ2-7, is DSGVTQTPKHLITATGQRVTLRCSPRSGDLSVYWYQQSLDQGLQFLIQYYNGEERAKGNILERFSAQQFPDLHSELNLSSLELGDSALYFCASSPREQYFGPGTRLTVT.

This chain uses TRBV20-1 with TRBJ1-2, with D uncertain. Trimming took 6 bases from V and 3 from J, leaving 5 bases between them. Germline V gene data show CDR1 as DFQATT and CDR2 as SNEGSKA (reference sequence). The CDR3 is 10 amino acids. The chain's CDR3 is CSAGDYGYTF. The CDR3 DNA is TGCAGTGCCGGGGACTATGGCTACACCTTC.

This chain links TRBV29-1 with TRBJ2-5; D possibly corresponds to TRBD1 (6 bases). Trimming cost V 3 bases and J 3 bases, with 11 bases left between them. The CDR3 runs to 13 residues. Germline CDR1 SQVTM, CDR2 ANQGSEA. CDR3: CSVDPTGKETQYF. CDR3 nucleotides: TGCAGCGTTGACCCTACAGGGAAAGAGACCCAGTACTTC.

The count of this clone is one. This chain joins TRBV28 and TRBJ2-7; D remains unclear. The CDR3 has 12 residues. Trimming left V 4 bases short and J 3 bases short, with 7 bases between. The germline V gene has CDR1 MDHEN and CDR2 SYDVKM. In DNA form, the CDR3 reads TGTGCCAGCAGTTCGGTCAACTACGAGCAGTACTTC. The encoded protein is CASSSVNYEQYF.

The rearrangement links TRBV5-4 to TRBJ1-4; 9 nucleotides line up with TRBD1. With 4 bases clipped from V and 7 bases from J, the junction kept 11 bases outside the gene matches. CDR1 SGHNT and CDR2 YYREEE come from the germline V gene (reference sequence). The CDR3 is 16 amino acids. In DNA form, the CDR3 reads TGTGCCAGCAGCCCGGATGCGGGACAGGGAGGTGAAAAACTGTTTTTT. Its translation is CASSPDAGQGGEKLFF.

This clone appeared a single time. This sequence joins TRBV11-3 and TRBJ1-4, with 12 bases matching TRBD1. Germline V lookup: CDR1 SGHNT, CDR2 YENEEA. Trimming at V came to 1 base and at J to 8 bases, leaving 2 bases not matched to a gene. The CDR3 contains 15 residues. The CDR3 loop reads CASSLGDRGPEKLFF. The CDR3, as DNA: TGTGCCAGCAGCTTAGGGGACAGGGGGCCGGAAAAACTGTTTTTT. Full variable domain (rest looked up from reference TRBV11-3 and TRBJ1-4): EAGVVQSPRYKIIEKKQPVAFWCNPISGHNTLYWYLQNLGQGPELLIRYENEEAVDDSQLPKDRFSAERLKGVDSTLKIQPAELGDSAVYLCASSLGDRGPEKLFFGSGTQLSVL.

The chain recombines TRBV9 with TRBJ2-5, with TRBD2 identical over 9 bases. J gave up 4 bases and V 1 base, and 8 bases lay outside the gene matches. The CDR3 contains 16 residues. In germline, CDR1 is SGDLS, CDR2 YYNGEE. The CDR3 sequence is CASSVRTSALGETQYF. For the CDR3, the DNA is TGTGCCAGCAGCGTAAGGACTAGCGCCTTGGGAGAGACCCAGTACTTC.

The chain couples TRBV19 to TRBJ1-5, with TRBD1 matching over 10 bases. The CDR3 runs 15 residues. J was trimmed by 7 bases and V by 2 bases; bases with no gene match: 5. Germline V CDR1 and CDR2: LNHDA, SQIVND (reference sequence). This CDR3 is CASSILGQGSQPQHF. The DNA for the CDR3 is TGTGCCAGTAGTATATTGGGACAGGGGTCGCAGCCCCAGCATTTT.

V and J are TRBV6-9 and TRBJ2-7, with TRBD2 as a possible D gene (5 bases). The ends were cut back, 6 bases at V and 1 base at J, with 7 bases in the middle. This CDR3 region has 12 residues. CDR1 MNHGY and CDR2 SVAAGI come from the germline V gene. CDR3 protein: CASSPGSYEQYF. As DNA, the CDR3 is TGTGCCAGCAGCCCGGGGTCCTACGAGCAGTACTTC.

This clone was detected only once. The chain has TRBV28 and TRBJ1-5, with 7 bases identical to TRBD1. This CDR3 has 14 residues. V lost 4 bases, J lost 5 bases, and 5 bases stayed unmatched. Germline V gene sequence: CDR1 MDHEN, CDR2 SYDVKM. The CDR3 reads CASSSDRVYQPQHF. CDR3 sequence (DNA): TGTGCCAGCAGTTCCGACAGGGTGTATCAGCCCCAGCATTTT.

V is TRBV9 and J is TRBJ2-3; weak D call: TRBD1 (6 bases). From germline, CDR1 is SGDLS and CDR2 YYNGEE. The CDR3 loop spans 15 amino acids. V lost 6 bases to trimming and J lost 0 bases, with 14 bases between them. The CDR3 spells CASNPQGLSTDTQYF. In DNA form, the CDR3 reads TGTGCCAGCAACCCACAGGGCCTAAGCACAGATACGCAGTATTTT.